The 5 T cell receptor beta chains below were found in one sample sequenced in a study of vaccination effects on CD4 cells after COVID-19. Expansion with viral peptide pools was applied to antigen-specific CD4+ T cells by the ViraFEST assay prior to sequencing. Following 10 days of culture, CD4+ T cells were isolated. The participants, recipients of two vaccine doses, got either BNT162b2 or mRNA-1273. The table came from immunoSEQ multiplex PCR; TCRdb's copy has only in-frame clones and leaves some out. This table has 64,000 or so clones, about 73% appearing once. Their antigen targets remain unknown. The material was CD4+ T cells from PBMCs cultured with HCoV-OC43 spike peptides, obtained after COVID-19 vaccination. Indicated subset: HCoV-OC43 spike overlapping peptide pool stimulation. All receptors come from a human donor who received a COVID-19 vaccine.

The V gene is TRBV27, the J gene TRBJ2-6; D gene uncertain. The CDR3 covers 17 residues. Germline values: CDR1 MNHEY, CDR2 SMNVEV (reference sequence). V gave up 1 base and J gave up 1 base, with 11 bases separating them. DNA of the CDR3: TGTGCCAGCAGTTTATTCGGTTCGGCATCTGGGGCCAACGTCCTGACTTTC. Protein product: CASSLFGSASGANVLTF.

The V call is TRBV10-2, the J call TRBJ2-5, with a weak D call TRBD2 (6 bases). V was trimmed by 9 bases and J by 0 bases, leaving 17 bases between them. Germline V gene lookup returns CDR1 WSHSY and CDR2 SAAADI. The CDR3 contains 15 residues. In DNA, the CDR3 is TGCGCCAGTTCTGGGACTTATTCACACCAAGAGACCCAGTACTTC. It translates to CASSGTYSHQETQYF.

This chain connects TRBV24-1 to TRBJ1-4; possibly TRBD1 for D (5 bases). Germline CDR1 KGHDR, CDR2 SFDVKD. The CDR3 is 15 amino acids. V was pared by 5 bases and J by 5 bases, with 14 bases between. The CDR3 bases are TGTGCCACCAGTGCAAGGGGACCGACCAATGAAAAACTGTTTTTT. Protein product: CATSARGPTNEKLFF.

The chain joins TRBV5-1 to TRBJ1-2; 8 bases map to TRBD1. V was clipped by 2 bases and J by 3 bases; unmatched bases: 9. The CDR3 is 16 amino acids. Germline lookup yields CDR1 SGHRS and CDR2 YFSETQ. CDR3 sequence reads: CASSLSRGRGDYGYTF. CDR3 in DNA: TGCGCCAGCAGCTTAAGCAGGGGGCGCGGGGACTATGGCTACACCTTC.

V gene TRBV11-3 combines with J gene TRBJ2-2; 10 bases are a match to TRBD2. Germline V gene lookup returns CDR1 SGHNT and CDR2 YENEEA. V shed 6 bases, J shed 6 bases, and the junction held 7 bases outside the gene matches. This CDR3 contains 15 residues. The CDR3, as DNA: TGTGCCAGCAGACTTACTAGCGGGGTGGCCGGGGAGCTGTTTTTT. This translates into CASRLTSGVAGELFF.